This T cell receptor beta chain is from a study of beta chain features in type 1 diabetes. Study-wide background: Similarity in age, gender and cell yields was seen between patients and healthy donors.

Study-wide points: Patients with Type 1 diabetes showed moderately but significantly shorter TCRB CDR3s in all four CD4+ subsets. Relative to healthy donors, patients appeared to have naive, central memory and Treg TCRB repertoires that were more similar.

Expressed TCRB transcripts were sequenced because the entire RNA isolate underwent reverse transcription. Method: immunoSEQ multiplex PCR; TCRdb's copy keeps in-frame clones and lacks some. The data show hundreds of thousands of clones, around 15% seen once. About this clone: Its antigen is currently unknown.

The CDR3 runs 12 residues. Germline values: CDR1 SQVTM, CDR2 ANQGSEA. Trimming cost V 7 bases and J 5 bases; bases outside gene matches: 7. The J gene is TRBJ1-1, the V gene TRBV29-1; 7 positions agree with TRBD1. The sample was naive CD4+ T cells from blood. The sequence was collected from a man aged 18 to 35 with type 1 diabetes. CDR3 DNA sequence: TGCAGCGCTGGACAGGTGGGGACTGAAGCTTTCTTT. This sequence encodes CSAGQVGTEAFF.